Listed below are T cell receptor beta chains from one sample, sequenced in a study of cytomegalovirus exposure and HLA in healthy donors. Clones were read by immunoSEQ multiplex PCR, and TCRdb kept only the in-frame ones, dropping some. The sample carries over 100,000 clones, 78% recorded once. The source material was PBMCs. The receptors stem from a female donor in good health and CMV-seronegative. The conserved cysteine and the conserved F or W are not part of the CDR3 here. A D gene is named only where the DNA matches it firmly.

D | V | CDR3
. | TRBV10-3 | AISESINRGISPLH
. | TRBV5-1 | ASSEASNEQF
. | TRBV10-3 | AISTGNTEAF
. | TRBV4-1 | ASSQLRRERAF
TRBD2 | TRBV27 | ASSPLAGVHNEQF
. | TRBV30 | AWNRASEAF
. | TRBV5-1 | ASSLGRSTGELF
. | TRBV7-2 | ASRTVPGEQY
. | TRBV20-1 | SAGGTYEQY
. | TRBV6-1 | ASRPDWSGGETQY
TRBD2 | TRBV4-3 | ASSQVGLAKNIQY
. | TRBV11-3 | ASRGGV
TRBD2 | TRBV9 | ASTTSGSYNEQF
TRBD1 | TRBV14 | ASSPWTGGANGYT
. | TRBV6-5 | ASSLSFSNQPQH
. | TRBV11-2 | ASSFGGDTEAF
. | TRBV11-2 | ASSPRVMAF
. | TRBV19 | ASSPGTKKLF
TRBD2 | TRBV4-2 | ASSQEGAGTYEQY
TRBD1 | TRBV5-8 | ASSLLGQGASGYT
TRBD1 | TRBV7-3 | ASSEDRGDQPQH
. | TRBV12-2 | ASPRGGAGGPYTGELF
. | TRBV7-2 | ASSLRSIGGVIEAF
TRBD1 | TRBV27 | ASSVRGLGANVLT
TRBD1 | TRBV6-1 | ASLKTGMDTGELF
TRBD2 | TRBV5-1 | ASRGDYWQSAYNEQF
TRBD1 | TRBV28 | ASSLTGGRYEQY
. | TRBV30 | AWQRGSQLNEQF
. | TRBV4-1 | ASSRSRISGNTIY
TRBD1 | TRBV6-5 | ASSPTGGKTEAF
. | TRBV5-6 | ASSLSGVTYNEQF
. | TRBV28 | ASSPGGSSAF
TRBD2 | TRBV5-1 | ASSLALGTSGKNEQF
TRBD1 | TRBV2 | ASSDAPLDRGLEKLF
. | TRBV30 | AWSVDTLSSYEQY
TRBD1 | TRBV7-9 | ASSRYGGTGGNEQY
. | TRBV7-2 | ASSFRGTFNEQY
TRBD2 | TRBV9 | ASSASSGPSSYEQY
TRBD1 | TRBV7-8 | ASSWGRTGRQPQH
. | TRBV20-1 | SASGTLAF
. | TRBV14 | ASSQGVRGKGYT
. | TRBV13 | ASSLGTGNSPLH
TRBD2 | TRBV5-8 | ASGLAGAGANVLT
. | TRBV5-6 | ASSPDRAGRLYGYT
TRBD2 | TRBV19 | ASSAGGSGELF
. | TRBV9 | ASSVGADYGYT
TRBD2 | TRBV6-5 | ASSPSGRAYNEQF
. | TRBV19 | ASKEAGDTEAF
. | TRBV4-3 | ASSQEIFRGGQPQH
TRBD2 | TRBV28 | ASTRGTSGIAEQF
. | TRBV13 | ASSSTSLVETQY
TRBD1 | TRBV6-5 | ASSYLGDRQETQY
. | TRBV7-2 | ASSSQEVVSGNTIY
. | TRBV27 | ASSLIAGANVLT
. | TRBV30 | AWVGGGGYGYT